This T cell receptor (beta chain) was profiled in a study of PD-1 blockade in classical Hodgkin lymphoma. On this clone: Its specificity is unknown.

This table comes from immunoSEQ multiplex PCR, and its TCRdb copy is limited to in-frame clones, with some not included. The repertoire includes some 70,000 clones, nearly 95% of them detected once, and approximately 2.5% sits in the top ten. The CDR3 runs to 14 residues. CDR1 is KGHSH, CDR2 LQKENI, per germline. Between the trimmed V and J ends, which lost 2 bases and 8 bases, there was a span of 15 bases. Time point indicated: newly diagnosed, previously untreated cHL patient sample. It was PBMCs in newly diagnosed, untreated classical Hodgkin lymphoma that served as comparison. Study outcomes and limitations: Underlying causes for the observed repertoire differences were not defined, possibly disease activity or prior therapy. As was reported, newly diagnosed patients showed lower baseline TCR diversity than healthy donors did.

The J gene is TRBJ1-2, the V gene TRBV18, with D tentatively TRBD1 (5 bases). The specimen was peripheral blood mononuclear cells (PBMCs). The TCR originated in a human donor with classical Hodgkin lymphoma. CDR3 residues: CASSPEAGKGGYTF. The CDR3 coding sequence is TGTGCCAGCTCACCAGAGGCAGGGAAGGGAGGCTACACCTTC.